There are many counts of the clone carrying this T cell receptor (beta chain). This specimen belongs to a study of T cells after yellow fever vaccination. On the study more broadly: Sorting on CD3, CD45RA, CCR7 and CD95 yielded EM, EMRA, CM and Tscm memory subsets.

The CDR3 runs to 16 residues. The ends were cut back, 2 bases at V and 4 bases at J, with 12 bases in the middle. The germline V gene encodes CDR1 LGHNA and CDR2 YNFKEQ. Via MiXCR, TCRdb re-called the 5' RACE reads, giving one row per CDR3 protein. The sample contains tens of thousands of distinct CDR3 sequences, 4% to 5% of which appear only once. The V gene is TRBV4-2, the J gene TRBJ2-6; tentative D call: TRBD1 (6 bases). The starting material was PBMCs, either bulk or a sorted T-cell subset (CD4+, CD8+, memory, or dextramer-sorted; not recorded which), obtained on the day of the yellow fever booster vaccination. The receptor was derived from a man aged 18 to 30 who received the YFV17D yellow fever vaccine. The CDR3 nucleotides read TGTGCCAGCAGCCAACACACAGGGACCGGGGCCAACGTCCTGACTTTC. This codes for CASSQHTGTGANVLTF.